This TCR beta chain was observed in a study of T cell changes during pregnancy in multiple sclerosis. Libraries were prepared by immunoSEQ multiplex PCR; TCRdb keeps only in-frame clonotypes and omits some of them. This table has about 75,000 clones, about 93% appearing once. V was clipped by 0 bases and J by 3 bases; unmatched bases: 12. The CDR3 contains 18 residues. The germline CDR1 and CDR2 sequences are SGHKS and YYEKEE (reference sequence). The chain joins TRBV5-5 to TRBJ2-7, with 10 bases that match TRBD2. The source of this sequence is a female donor with multiple sclerosis, enrolled in a pregnancy study. Material: CD4+ T cells from peripheral blood mononuclear cells, obtained after pregnancy. The CDR3: CASSLDFVGGLAVYEQYF. The CDR3 nucleotides read TGTGCCAGCAGCTTGGATTTTGTGGGTGGACTAGCGGTCTACGAGCAGTACTTC.